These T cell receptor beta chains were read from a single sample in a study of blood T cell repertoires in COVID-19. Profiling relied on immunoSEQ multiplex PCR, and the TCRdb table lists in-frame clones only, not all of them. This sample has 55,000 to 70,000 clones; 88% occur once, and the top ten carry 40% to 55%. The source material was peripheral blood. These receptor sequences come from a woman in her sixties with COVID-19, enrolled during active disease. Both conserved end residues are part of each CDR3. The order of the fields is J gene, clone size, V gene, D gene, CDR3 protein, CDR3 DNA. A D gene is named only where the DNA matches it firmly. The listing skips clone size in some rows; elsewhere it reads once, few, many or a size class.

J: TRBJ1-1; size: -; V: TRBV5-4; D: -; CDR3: CASSLRLGLTEAFF; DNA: TGTGCCAGCAGCTTGCGCTTGGGCCTTACTGAAGCTTTCTTT
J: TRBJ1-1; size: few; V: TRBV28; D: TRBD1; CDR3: CASSPTGGLMNTEAFF; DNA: TGTGCCAGCAGTCCCACAGGGGGCCTTATGAACACTGAAGCTTTCTTT
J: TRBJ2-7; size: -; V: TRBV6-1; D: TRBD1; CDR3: CASSEASRTGSSYEQYF; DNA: TGTGCCAGCAGTGAAGCGTCCAGGACAGGGAGCTCCTACGAGCAGTACTTC
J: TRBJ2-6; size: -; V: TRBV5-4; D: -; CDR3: CASSLELGASGANVLTF; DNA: TGTGCCAGCAGCTTGGAATTGGGGGCCTCTGGGGCCAACGTCCTGACTTTC
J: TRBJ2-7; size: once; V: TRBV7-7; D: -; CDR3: CASSLAPGSSYEQYF; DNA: TGTGCCAGCAGCTTAGCGCCAGGCAGTTCCTACGAGCAGTACTTC
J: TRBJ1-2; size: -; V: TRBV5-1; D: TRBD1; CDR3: CASSRGGDRADGYTF; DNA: TGCGCCAGCAGCCGGGGTGGTGACAGGGCGGATGGCTACACCTTC
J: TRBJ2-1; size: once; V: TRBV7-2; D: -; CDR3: CASSLPTGRNEQFF; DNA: TGTGCCAGCAGCTTACCGACAGGGAGGAATGAGCAGTTCTTC
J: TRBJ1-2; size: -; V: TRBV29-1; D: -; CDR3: CSVEQNYGYTF; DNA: TGCAGCGTTGAACAGAACTATGGCTACACCTTC
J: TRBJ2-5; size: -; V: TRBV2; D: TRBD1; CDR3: CAGLKGQGDETQYF; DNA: TGTGCCGGCCTCAAGGGACAGGGGGACGAGACCCAGTACTTC
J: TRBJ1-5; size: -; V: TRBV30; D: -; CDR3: CAWSSSDNQPQHF; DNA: TGTGCCTGGAGCAGCAGCGACAATCAGCCCCAGCATTTT
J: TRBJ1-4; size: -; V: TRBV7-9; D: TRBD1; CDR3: CASSFSGQGPDEKLFF; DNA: TGTGCCAGCAGTTTTAGCGGACAGGGTCCGGATGAAAAACTGTTTTTT
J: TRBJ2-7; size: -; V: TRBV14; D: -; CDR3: CASSRSYEQYF; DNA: TGTGCCAGCAGTCGCTCCTACGAGCAGTACTTC
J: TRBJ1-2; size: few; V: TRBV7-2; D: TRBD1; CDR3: CASSSLWTGTHYGYTF; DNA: TGTGCCAGCAGCTCCCTTTGGACAGGGACCCACTATGGCTACACCTTC
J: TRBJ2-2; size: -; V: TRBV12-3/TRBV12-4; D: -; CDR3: CASSPSGELFF; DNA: TGTGCCAGCAGCCCCTCCGGGGAGCTGTTTTTT
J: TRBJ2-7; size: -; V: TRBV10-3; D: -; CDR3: CAISGSVGVSYEQYF; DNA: TGTGCCATCAGTGGATCAGTGGGAGTTTCCTACGAGCAGTACTTC
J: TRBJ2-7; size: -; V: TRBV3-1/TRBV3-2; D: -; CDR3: CASSHGLSYEQYF; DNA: TGTGCCAGCAGCCATGGCCTCTCCTACGAGCAGTACTTC
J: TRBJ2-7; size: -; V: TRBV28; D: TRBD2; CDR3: CASSLGLAGTYEQYF; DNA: TGTGCCAGCAGTTTAGGACTAGCGGGTACCTACGAGCAGTACTTC
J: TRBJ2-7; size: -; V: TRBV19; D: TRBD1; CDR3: CASSIATGDPYEQYF; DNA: TGTGCCAGTAGTATAGCGACAGGGGACCCCTACGAGCAGTACTTC
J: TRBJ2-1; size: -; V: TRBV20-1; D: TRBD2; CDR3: CSASLAGGLNEQFF; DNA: TGCAGTGCTAGTTTAGCGGGAGGCCTCAATGAGCAGTTCTTC
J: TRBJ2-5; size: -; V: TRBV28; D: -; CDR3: CASSSAGAGSALETQYF; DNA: TGTGCCAGCAGTTCCGCCGGGGCGGGATCGGCTTTAGAGACCCAGTACTTC
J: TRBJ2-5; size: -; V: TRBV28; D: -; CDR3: CASSLGGGQETQYF; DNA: TGTGCCAGCAGTTTAGGGGGCGGGCAAGAGACCCAGTACTTC
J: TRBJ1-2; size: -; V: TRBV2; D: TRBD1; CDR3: CASSHPRTGYGYTF; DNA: TGTGCCAGCAGCCACCCTAGGACAGGCTATGGCTACACCTTC
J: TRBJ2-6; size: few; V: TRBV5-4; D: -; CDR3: CASSFLRDSGANVLTF; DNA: TGTGCCAGCAGCTTCCTTCGGGACTCTGGGGCCAACGTCCTGACTTTC
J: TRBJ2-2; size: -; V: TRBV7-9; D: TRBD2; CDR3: CASGLAGDNTGELFF; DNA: TGTGCCAGCGGACTAGCGGGAGATAACACCGGGGAGCTGTTTTTT
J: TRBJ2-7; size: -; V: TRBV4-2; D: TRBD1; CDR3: CASSPEQGASYEQYF; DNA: TGTGCCAGCAGCCCGGAACAGGGGGCCTCCTACGAGCAGTACTTC
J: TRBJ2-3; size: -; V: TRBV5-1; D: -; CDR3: CASSLFTSRTDTQYF; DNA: TGCGCCAGCAGCTTATTTACTAGTAGGACAGATACGCAGTATTTT
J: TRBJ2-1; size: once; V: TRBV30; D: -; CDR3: CASGGLGGDEQFF; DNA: TGTGCCTCGGGCGGACTAGGGGGGGATGAGCAGTTCTTC
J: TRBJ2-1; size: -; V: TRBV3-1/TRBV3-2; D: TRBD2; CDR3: CASSLIAGGHSEQFF; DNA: TGTGCCAGCAGCCTCATAGCGGGGGGGCACAGTGAGCAGTTCTTC
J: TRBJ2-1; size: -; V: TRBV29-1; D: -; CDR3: CSVGGGTNFEQFF; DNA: TGCAGCGTTGGTGGGGGGACCAACTTTGAGCAGTTCTTC
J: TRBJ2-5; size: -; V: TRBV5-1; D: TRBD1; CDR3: CASSLGAGQGETQYF; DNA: TGCGCCAGCAGCTTGGGGGCCGGACAGGGAGAGACCCAGTACTTC
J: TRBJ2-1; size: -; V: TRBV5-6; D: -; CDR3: CASSLGAEQFF; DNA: TGTGCCAGCAGCCTTGGAGCTGAGCAGTTCTTC
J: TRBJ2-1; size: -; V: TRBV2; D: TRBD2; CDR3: CASSAEGLAINEQFF; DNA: TGTGCCAGCAGTGCTGAGGGACTAGCGATCAATGAGCAGTTCTTC
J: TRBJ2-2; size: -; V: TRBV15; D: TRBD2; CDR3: CATSRGLAGVGVGPGELFF; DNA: TGTGCCACCAGCAGGGGACTAGCGGGAGTTGGGGTCGGTCCCGGGGAGCTGTTTTTT
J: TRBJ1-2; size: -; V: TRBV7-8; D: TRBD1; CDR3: CASSFVGTAYGYTF; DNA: TGTGCCAGCAGCTTTGTCGGGACAGCTTATGGCTACACCTTC
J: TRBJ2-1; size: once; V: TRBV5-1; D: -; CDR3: CASSSMRGAGTDNEQFF; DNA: TGCGCCAGCAGCTCCATGAGGGGCGCAGGGACTGACAATGAGCAGTTCTTC
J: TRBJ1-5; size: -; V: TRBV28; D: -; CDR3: CASSLAGQPQHF; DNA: TGTGCCAGCAGCCTCGCGGGACAGCCCCAGCATTTT
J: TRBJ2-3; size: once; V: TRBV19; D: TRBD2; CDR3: CASSPRLAGGSTDTQYF; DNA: TGTGCCAGTAGTCCCCGACTAGCGGGAGGGAGCACAGATACGCAGTATTTT
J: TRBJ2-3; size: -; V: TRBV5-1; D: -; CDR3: CASSLGHGGFSTDTQYF; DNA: TGCGCCAGCAGCTTGGGTCACGGCGGGTTTAGCACAGATACGCAGTATTTT
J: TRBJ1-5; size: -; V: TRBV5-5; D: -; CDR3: CASSLGWGGNQPQHF; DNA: TGTGCCAGCAGCTTGGGTTGGGGCGGCAATCAGCCCCAGCATTTT
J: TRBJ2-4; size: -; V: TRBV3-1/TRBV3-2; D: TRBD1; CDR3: CASSQEVQPCQDRGKNIQYF; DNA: TGTGCCAGCAGCCAAGAAGTCCAGCCGTGTCAGGACAGGGGAAAAAACATTCAGTACTTC
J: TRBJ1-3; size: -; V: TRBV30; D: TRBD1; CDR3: CAWGADRGGAGNTIYF; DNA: TGTGCCTGGGGGGCAGACCGAGGGGGCGCTGGAAACACCATATATTTT
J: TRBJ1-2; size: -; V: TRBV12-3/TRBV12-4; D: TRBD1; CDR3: CASSFDRGYGYTF; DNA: TGTGCCAGCAGTTTCGACAGGGGCTATGGCTACACCTTC
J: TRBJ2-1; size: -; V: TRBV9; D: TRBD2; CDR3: CASSSQGTSGSWYEQFF; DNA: TGTGCCAGCAGCTCCCAAGGGACTAGCGGGAGTTGGTATGAGCAGTTCTTC
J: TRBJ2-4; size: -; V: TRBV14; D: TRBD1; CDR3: CASSQARGLAKNIQYF; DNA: TGTGCCAGCAGCCAAGCCAGGGGGCTAGCCAAAAACATTCAGTACTTC
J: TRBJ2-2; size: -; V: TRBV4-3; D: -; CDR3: CASSRDQDFNTGELFF; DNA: TGCGCCAGCAGCCGCGATCAGGACTTTAACACCGGGGAGCTGTTTTTT
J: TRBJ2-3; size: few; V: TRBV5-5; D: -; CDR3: CASILALDTQYF; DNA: TGTGCCAGCATACTAGCTCTGGATACGCAGTATTTT
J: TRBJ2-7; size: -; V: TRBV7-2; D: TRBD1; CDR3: CASSLGQGAGNYEQYF; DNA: TGTGCCAGCAGCTTGGGACAGGGGGCGGGTAACTACGAGCAGTACTTC
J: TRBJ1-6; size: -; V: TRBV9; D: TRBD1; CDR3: CASSDTTGSFSPLHF; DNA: TGTGCCAGCAGCGACACGACAGGGTCTTTTTCACCCCTCCACTTT
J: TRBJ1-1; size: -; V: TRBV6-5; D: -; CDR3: CASSYSTANTEAFF; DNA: TGTGCCAGCAGTTACAGCACCGCGAACACTGAAGCTTTCTTT